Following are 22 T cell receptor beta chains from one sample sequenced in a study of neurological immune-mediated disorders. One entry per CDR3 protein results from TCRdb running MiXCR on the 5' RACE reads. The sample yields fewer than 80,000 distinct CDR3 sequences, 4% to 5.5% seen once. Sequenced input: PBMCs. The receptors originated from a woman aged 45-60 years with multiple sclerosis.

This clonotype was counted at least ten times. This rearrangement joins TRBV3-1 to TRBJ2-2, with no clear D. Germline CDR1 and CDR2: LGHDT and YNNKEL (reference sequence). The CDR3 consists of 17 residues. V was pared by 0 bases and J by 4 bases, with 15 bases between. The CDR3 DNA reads TGTGCCAGCAGCCAAGAGGGCTCCGGAACCTCCACCGGGGAGCTGTTTTTT. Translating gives CASSQEGSGTSTGELFF.

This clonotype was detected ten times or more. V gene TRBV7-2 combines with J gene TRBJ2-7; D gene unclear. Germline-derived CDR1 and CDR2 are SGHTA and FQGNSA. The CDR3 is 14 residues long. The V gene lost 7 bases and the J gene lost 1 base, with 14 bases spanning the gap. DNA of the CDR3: TGTGCCAGCACTCCTGGTAGGGATTCCTACGAGCAGTACTTC. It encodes CASTPGRDSYEQYF.

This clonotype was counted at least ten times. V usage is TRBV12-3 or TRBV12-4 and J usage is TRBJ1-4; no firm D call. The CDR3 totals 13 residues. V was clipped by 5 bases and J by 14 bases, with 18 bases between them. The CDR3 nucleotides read TGTGCCAGCAGTCTCCGGCCAAACGCGGGGCTGTTTTTT. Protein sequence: CASSLRPNAGLFF.

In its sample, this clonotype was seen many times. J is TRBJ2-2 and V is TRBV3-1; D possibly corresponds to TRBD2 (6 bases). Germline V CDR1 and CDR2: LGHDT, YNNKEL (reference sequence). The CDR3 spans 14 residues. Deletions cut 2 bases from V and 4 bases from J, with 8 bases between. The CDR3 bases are TGTGCCAGCAGCCAAAGCGGGCCCACCGGGGAGCTGTTTTTT. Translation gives CASSQSGPTGELFF.

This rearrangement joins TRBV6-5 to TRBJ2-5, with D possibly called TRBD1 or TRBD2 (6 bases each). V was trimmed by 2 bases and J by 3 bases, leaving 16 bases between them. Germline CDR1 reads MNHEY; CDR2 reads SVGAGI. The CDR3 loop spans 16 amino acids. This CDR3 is CASSYGGSGAKETQYF. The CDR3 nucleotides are TGTGCCAGCAGTTACGGGGGGTCGGGGGCGAAAGAGACCCAGTACTTC.

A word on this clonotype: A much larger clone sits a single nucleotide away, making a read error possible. The CDR3: CASSFARSSYNEQFF. CDR3 coding DNA: TGTGCCAGCAGCTTCGCTAGATCCTCCTACAATGAGCAGTTCTTC. The V gene is TRBV7-2, the J gene TRBJ2-1; D remains unclear. Deletions cut 3 bases from V and 0 bases from J, with 9 bases between. The CDR3 runs to 15 residues. In germline, CDR1 is SGHTA, CDR2 FQGNSA.

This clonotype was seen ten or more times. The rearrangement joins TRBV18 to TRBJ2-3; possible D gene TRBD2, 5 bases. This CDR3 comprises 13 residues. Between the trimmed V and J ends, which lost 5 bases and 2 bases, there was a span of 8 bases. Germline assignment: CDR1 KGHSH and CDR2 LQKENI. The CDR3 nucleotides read TGTGCCAGCTCAGAGGGAAACACAGATACGCAGTATTTT. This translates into CASSEGNTDTQYF.

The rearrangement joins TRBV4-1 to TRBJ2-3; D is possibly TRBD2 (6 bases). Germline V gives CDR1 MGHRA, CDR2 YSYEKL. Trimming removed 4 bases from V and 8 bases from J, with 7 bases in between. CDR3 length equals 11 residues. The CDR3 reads CASSPGVTQYF. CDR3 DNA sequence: TGCGCCAGCAGCCCGGGGGTTACGCAGTATTTT.

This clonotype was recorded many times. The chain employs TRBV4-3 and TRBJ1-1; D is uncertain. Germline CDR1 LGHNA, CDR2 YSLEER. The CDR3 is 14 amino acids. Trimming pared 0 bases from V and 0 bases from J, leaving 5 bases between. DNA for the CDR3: TGCGCCAGCAGCCAAGACCAGGTGAACACTGAAGCTTTCTTT. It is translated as CASSQDQVNTEAFF.

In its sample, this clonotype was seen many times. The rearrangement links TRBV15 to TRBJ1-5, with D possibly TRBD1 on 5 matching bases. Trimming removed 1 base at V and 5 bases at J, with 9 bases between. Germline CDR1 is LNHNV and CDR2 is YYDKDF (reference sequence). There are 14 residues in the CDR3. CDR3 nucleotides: TGTGCCACCAGCAGAGGTGGAGGGGATCAGCCCCAGCATTTT. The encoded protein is CATSRGGGDQPQHF.

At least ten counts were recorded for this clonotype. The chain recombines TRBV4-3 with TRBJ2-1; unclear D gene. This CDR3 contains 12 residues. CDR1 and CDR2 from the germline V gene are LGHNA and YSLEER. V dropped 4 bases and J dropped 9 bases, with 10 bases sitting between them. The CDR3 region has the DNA TGCGCCAGCAGCCGTGGAACAGCTGAGCAGTTCTTC. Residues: CASSRGTAEQFF.

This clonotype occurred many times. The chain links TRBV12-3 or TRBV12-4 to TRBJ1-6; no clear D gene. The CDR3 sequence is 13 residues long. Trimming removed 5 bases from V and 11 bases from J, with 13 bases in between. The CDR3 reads CASSLNDRAPLHF. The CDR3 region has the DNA TGTGCCAGCAGTCTCAACGACCGGGCACCCCTCCACTTT.

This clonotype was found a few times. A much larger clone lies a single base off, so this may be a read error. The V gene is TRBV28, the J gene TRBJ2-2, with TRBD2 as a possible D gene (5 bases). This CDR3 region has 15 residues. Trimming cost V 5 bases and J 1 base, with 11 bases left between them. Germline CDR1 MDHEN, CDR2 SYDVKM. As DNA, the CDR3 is TGTGCCAGCAGTACCCCGGGGATGAACACCGGGGAGCTGTTTTTT. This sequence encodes CASSTPGMNTGELFF.

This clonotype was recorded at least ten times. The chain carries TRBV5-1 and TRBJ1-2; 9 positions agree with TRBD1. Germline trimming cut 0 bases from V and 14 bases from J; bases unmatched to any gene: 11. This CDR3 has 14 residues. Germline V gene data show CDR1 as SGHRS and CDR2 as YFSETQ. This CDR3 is CASSLEGQGHFFTF. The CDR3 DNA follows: TGCGCCAGCAGCTTGGAGGGACAGGGACATTTTTTTACCTTC. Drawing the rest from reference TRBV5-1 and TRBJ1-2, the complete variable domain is KAGVTQTPRYLIKTRGQQVTLSCSPISGHRSVSWYQQTPGQGLQFLFEYFSETQRNKGNFPGRFSGRQFSNSRSEMNVSTLELGDSALYLCASSLEGQGHFFTFGSGTRLTVV.

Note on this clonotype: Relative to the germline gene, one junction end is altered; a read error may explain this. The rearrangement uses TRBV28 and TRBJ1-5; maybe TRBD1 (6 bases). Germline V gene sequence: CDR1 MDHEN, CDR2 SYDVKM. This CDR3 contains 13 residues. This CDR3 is CASQGQGYQPQNF. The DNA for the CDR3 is TGTGCCTCCCAGGGGCAGGGTTATCAGCCCCAGAATTTT.

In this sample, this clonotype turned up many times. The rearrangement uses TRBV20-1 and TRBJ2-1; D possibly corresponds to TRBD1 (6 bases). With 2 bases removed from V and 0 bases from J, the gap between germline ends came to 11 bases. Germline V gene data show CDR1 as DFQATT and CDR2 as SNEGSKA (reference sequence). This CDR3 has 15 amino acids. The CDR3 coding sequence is TGCAGTGCTAGACCCCGGGACAACTCCTACAATGAGCAGTTCTTC. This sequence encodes CSARPRDNSYNEQFF.

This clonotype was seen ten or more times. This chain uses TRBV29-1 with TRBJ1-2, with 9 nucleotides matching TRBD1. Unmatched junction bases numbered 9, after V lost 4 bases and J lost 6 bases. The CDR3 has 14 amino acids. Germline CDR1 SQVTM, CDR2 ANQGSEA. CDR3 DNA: TGCAGCGTTGTAGGCCAACAGGGGGCAGATGGCTACACCTTC. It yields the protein CSVVGQQGADGYTF.

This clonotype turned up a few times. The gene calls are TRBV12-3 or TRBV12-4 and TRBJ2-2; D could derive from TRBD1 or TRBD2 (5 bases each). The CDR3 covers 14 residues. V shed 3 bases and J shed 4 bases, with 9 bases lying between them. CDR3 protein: CASSFWGTTGELFF. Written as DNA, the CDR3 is TGTGCCAGCAGTTTTTGGGGGACCACCGGGGAGCTGTTTTTT.

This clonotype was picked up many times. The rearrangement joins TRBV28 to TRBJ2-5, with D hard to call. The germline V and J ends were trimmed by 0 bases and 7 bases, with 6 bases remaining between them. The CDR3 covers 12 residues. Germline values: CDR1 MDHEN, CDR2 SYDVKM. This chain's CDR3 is CASSLWAGTQYF. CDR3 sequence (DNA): TGTGCCAGCAGTTTATGGGCCGGGACCCAGTACTTC.

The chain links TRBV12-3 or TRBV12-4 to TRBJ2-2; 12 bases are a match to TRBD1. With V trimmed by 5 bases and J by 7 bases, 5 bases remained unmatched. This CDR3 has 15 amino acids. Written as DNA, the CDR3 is TGTGCCAGCAGTCCCGGGACAGGGGGCCTCGGGGAGCTGTTTTTT. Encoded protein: CASSPGTGGLGELFF.

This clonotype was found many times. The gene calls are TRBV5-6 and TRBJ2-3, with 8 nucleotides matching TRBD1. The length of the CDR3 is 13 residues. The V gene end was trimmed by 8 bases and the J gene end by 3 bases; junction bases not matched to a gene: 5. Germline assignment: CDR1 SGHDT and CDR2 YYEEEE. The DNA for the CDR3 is TGTGCCAGTCAGCAGGGGGCTACAGATACGCAGTATTTT. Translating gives CASQQGATDTQYF.

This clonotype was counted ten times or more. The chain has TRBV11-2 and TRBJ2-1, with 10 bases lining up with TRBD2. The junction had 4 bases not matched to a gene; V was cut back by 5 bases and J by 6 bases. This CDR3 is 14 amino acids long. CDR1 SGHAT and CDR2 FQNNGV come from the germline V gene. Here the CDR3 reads CASSPSGGANEQFF. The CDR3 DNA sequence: TGTGCCAGCAGCCCAAGCGGGGGGGCCAATGAGCAGTTCTTC.